This TCR beta chain was recovered during a study of T cells in Graves' hyperthyroidism and ophthalmopathy. Germline V gene sequence: CDR1 MGHDK, CDR2 SYGVNS. The V end was cut by 6 bases, the J end by 9 bases, with 12 bases between. The CDR3 contains 12 residues. TCR beta CDR3 region amplification was performed from RNA transcripts. First-round RT-PCR targeting the TCR CDR3 was performed with the HTBI primer set. TCRdb called the multiplex PCR reads again in MiXCR, with one record for every CDR3 protein. The table lists fewer than 600,000 distinct CDR3 sequences, under 15% of them singletons. V gene TRBV25-1 combines with J gene TRBJ2-1; the D gene is possibly TRBD2 (6 bases). The clonotype was recovered from a woman aged 18-29 years with Graves' hyperthyroidism. Sequencing was done on a sample of blood. The CDR3 spells CASSPLGLEQFF. The CDR3 bases are TGTGCCAGCAGCCCGCTGGGACTTGAGCAGTTCTTC.